This T cell receptor beta chain is from a study of blood T cell repertoires in COVID-19. Background on the study: Sites across the United States, Italy and Spain contributed samples from acute and convalescent COVID-19.

Clones were read by immunoSEQ multiplex PCR, and TCRdb kept only the in-frame ones, dropping some. The table records more than 70,000 clones, roughly nine tenths of them present only once. The CDR3 extends over 15 amino acids. V lost 4 bases to trimming and J lost 0 bases; unmatched junction nucleotides: 6. The germline CDR1 and CDR2 sequences are SGHNT and YYREEE (reference sequence). Sequenced sample: peripheral blood. The chain has TRBV5-4 and TRBJ1-1; the match to TRBD1 covers 7 bases. This receptor was identified in a man aged 50-60 years with acute or convalescent COVID-19. Here the CDR3 reads CASSGNRGLNTEAFF. The CDR3 nucleotides are TGTGCCAGCAGCGGTAACAGGGGCTTGAACACTGAAGCTTTCTTT.